These 17 T cell receptor beta chains came from one sample sequenced in a study of long-term antiretroviral therapy in people with HIV (dated by TCRdb to the early 2020s). Sequencing of the TRB variable region was done with the immunoSEQ hsTCRB v3.0 assay at survey level resolution. The clones in this table, taken by TCRdb from immuneACCESS, are in-frame only. Not every clone is retained; where verified, under half of the shortfall comes from an unresolved V gene, and the cause of the rest is unknown. In all, the sample holds 15,000 or so clones, and roughly 80% of those were seen once. The biggest ten clones account for about 14% of the sample. Sequencing used unsorted PBMCs, obtained 1.2 to 1.3 years before starting antiretroviral therapy. These receptors were collected from a man aged 25-45 years with HIV.

This rearrangement joins TRBV9 to TRBJ1-2, with a weak D call TRBD1 (6 bases). V lost 0 bases to trimming and J lost 5 bases, with 11 bases between them. This CDR3 spans 14 amino acids. Germline loops: CDR1 SGDLS, CDR2 YYNGEE. The CDR3 spells CASSVDTGRYGYTF. The CDR3 DNA sequence: TGTGCCAGCAGCGTAGATACAGGGCGTTATGGCTACACCTTC.

V usage is TRBV13 and J usage is TRBJ2-7; D remains ambiguous. V was shortened by 4 bases and J by 7 bases, with 11 bases between the two germline ends. This CDR3 is 12 amino acids long. Per the germline V gene, CDR1 is PRHDT and CDR2 is FYEKMQ (reference sequence). The CDR3 region is CASSSQLLEQYF. The CDR3 DNA reads as TGTGCCAGCAGCTCACAACTCTTAGAGCAGTACTTC.

This clone showed up just a few times. The rearrangement uses TRBV6-1 and TRBJ1-5; possible D gene TRBD1, 6 bases. CDR1 is MNHNS and CDR2 is SASEGT in the germline V gene. CDR3 length equals 13 residues. Trimming stripped 8 bases from V and 6 bases from J, with 14 bases between. The CDR3 protein is CASGGTGSQPQHF. Here the CDR3 DNA reads TGTGCCAGCGGCGGAACAGGGAGTCAGCCCCAGCATTTT.

The rearrangement joins TRBV10-3 to TRBJ2-2, with D tentatively TRBD1 (6 bases). CDR1 is ENHRY, CDR2 SYGVKD, per germline. CDR3 length: 14 residues. The V end lost 8 bases, the J end lost 8 bases, and 18 bases lay between the germline ends. The CDR3 DNA follows: TGTGCCATCCTGACCCAACAGGGCCGGGGGGAGCTGTTTTTT. Translating gives CAILTQQGRGELFF.

The CDR3 protein is CASSSGQSAARYGYTF. The CDR3 bases are TGCGCCAGCAGCTCGGGACAGTCCGCGGCAAGATATGGCTACACCTTC. V gene TRBV5-1 combines with J gene TRBJ1-2, with 7 bases fitting TRBD1. The germline gives CDR1 SGHRS, CDR2 YFSETQ. J was trimmed by 5 bases and V by 3 bases; bases with no gene match: 13. This CDR3 is 16 amino acids long.

The chain has TRBV10-2 and TRBJ1-5; D remains unclear. Germline CDR1 is WSHSY and CDR2 is SAAADI. V was clipped by 4 bases and J by 0 bases, with 7 bases between them. The CDR3 is 14 amino acids. In nucleotides, the CDR3 is TGCGCCAGCAGTGTATCAGGTAGCAATCAGCCCCAGCATTTT. This encodes CASSVSGSNQPQHF.

The J gene is TRBJ2-2, the V gene TRBV19, with 9 bases matching TRBD2. The CDR3 is made up of 18 amino acids. CDR1 LNHDA and CDR2 SQIVND come from the germline V gene (reference sequence). The V gene end was trimmed by 4 bases and the J gene end by 3 bases; junction bases not matched to a gene: 12. CDR3 nucleotide sequence: TGTGCCAGTAGTACCCCATTAGCGGGAGTTAGGGACACCGGGGAGCTGTTTTTT. It is translated as CASSTPLAGVRDTGELFF.

The V call is TRBV5-1, the J call TRBJ1-1; D unresolved. This CDR3 is 14 amino acids long. Germline CDR1 reads SGHRS; CDR2 reads YFSETQ. V shed 2 bases and J shed 0 bases, with 8 bases lying between them. CDR3 region: CASSLGEMNTEAFF. The CDR3 DNA reads TGCGCCAGCAGCTTAGGAGAGATGAACACTGAAGCTTTCTTT.

This clone has a handful of counts. The rearrangement joins TRBV18 to TRBJ1-2, with TRBD1 identical over 11 bases. V shed 5 bases, J shed 9 bases, and the junction held 5 bases outside the gene matches. This CDR3 contains 13 residues. Germline lookup yields CDR1 KGHSH and CDR2 LQKENI. In DNA, the CDR3 is TGTGCCAGCTCATCGGGACAGGGGGATAGCTACACCTTC. Translation gives CASSSGQGDSYTF.

This clone was found a few times. The chain uses TRBV5-4 and TRBJ2-7; D call uncertain. Trimming removed 2 bases at V and 4 bases at J, with 4 bases between. The germline CDR1 and CDR2 sequences are SGHNT and YYREEE (reference sequence). CDR3 length: 11 amino acids. The DNA of the CDR3 is TGTGCCAGCAGCTTTGGGTACGAGCAGTACTTC. It is translated as CASSFGYEQYF.

The gene calls are TRBV7-9 and TRBJ1-3, with no clear D. The CDR3 extends over 13 amino acids. In germline, CDR1 is SEHNR, CDR2 FQNEAQ (reference sequence). V was cut by 5 bases and J by 3 bases, with 8 bases left in between. CDR3 sequence: CASSDSSGNTIYF. Written as DNA, the CDR3 is TGTGCCAGCAGCGACTCCAGTGGAAACACCATATATTTT.

The chain combines TRBV29-1 with TRBJ2-2, with D uncertain. The CDR3 length is 14 residues. Germline V gene sequence: CDR1 SQVTM, CDR2 ANQGSEA. V lost 7 bases to trimming and J lost 7 bases, with 19 bases between them. This CDR3 reads CSARGITSGGELFF. The CDR3 DNA reads as TGCAGCGCTAGAGGAATCACTTCCGGCGGGGAGCTGTTTTTT.

This chain connects TRBV4-3 to TRBJ2-3; no firm D call. V lost 0 bases and J 1 base, leaving 5 bases between the germline ends. The CDR3 length is 14 residues. Germline loops: CDR1 LGHNA, CDR2 YSLEER. This chain's CDR3 is CASSQDGGTDTQYF. In DNA form, the CDR3 reads TGCGCCAGCAGCCAAGATGGAGGCACAGATACGCAGTATTTT.

The chain recombines TRBV5-6 with TRBJ1-2; D call uncertain. CDR1 is SGHDT, CDR2 YYEEEE, per germline. Trimming took off 0 bases at V and 2 bases at J, with 11 bases between the two ends. CDR3 size: 15 residues. The CDR3 here is CASSLVARKNYGYTF. The DNA of the CDR3 is TGTGCCAGCAGCTTGGTTGCTCGAAAAAACTATGGCTACACCTTC.

The chain couples TRBV29-1 to TRBJ2-7, with D perhaps matching TRBD2 (5 bases). Germline V gene lookup returns CDR1 SQVTM and CDR2 ANQGSEA. V was cut by 5 bases and J by 2 bases, with 16 bases left in between. The CDR3 contains 14 residues. In DNA, the CDR3 is TGCAGCGTTTTGGACGGGGTCACTACCTACGAGCAGTACTTC. Its translation is CSVLDGVTTYEQYF.

This clone has a handful of counts. The chain has TRBV10-1 and TRBJ2-5, with D possibly matching TRBD1 (5 bases). The ends were cut back, 6 bases at V and 4 bases at J, with 18 bases in the middle. The CDR3 is 15 amino acids. CDR1 and CDR2 (germline): WNHNN, SYGVQD (reference sequence). CDR3 in DNA: TGCGCCAGCAGAGCAGGGCCAAAATACACAGAGACCCAGTACTTC. Translating gives CASRAGPKYTETQYF.

This clone is labeled large. The chain employs TRBV6-1 and TRBJ1-2; D is ambiguous. Germline CDR1 reads MNHNS; CDR2 reads SASEGT. Trimming left V 1 base short and J 8 bases short, with 17 bases between. This CDR3 comprises 15 residues. The CDR3 region is CASSEVSSATNGYTF. DNA for the CDR3: TGTGCCAGCAGTGAAGTGTCGTCGGCTACCAACGGCTACACCTTC.